This T cell receptor (beta chain) was captured in a study of technical replicates of blood from four donors. Assay used: immunoSEQ multiplex PCR; TCRdb lists only in-frame clones, some missing. The data hold about 15,000 clones, with 85% to 90% observed a single time. The germline gives CDR1 MNHEY, CDR2 SVGAGI. Unmatched junction bases numbered 3, after V lost 5 bases and J lost 4 bases. The CDR3 extends over 13 amino acids. The V call is TRBV6-5, the J call TRBJ1-2; 8 bases fit TRBD1. Sequenced sample: PBMCs. The TCR originated in a human donor in good health. CDR3 bases: TGTGCCAGCAGTCGTCAGGGGGCCTATGGCTACACCTTC. It specifies CASSRQGAYGYTF.